This is a list of T cell receptor beta chains from one sample in a study of blood T cell repertoires in COVID-19. The assay was immunoSEQ multiplex PCR, and TCRdb's table has in-frame clones only and misses some. The sample lists about 210,000 clones; roughly 84% were seen once. Specimen: peripheral blood. All receptors derive from a woman older than 75 with COVID-19, enrolled during active disease. CDR3s include the opening cysteine and the closing phenylalanine or tryptophan. D genes are given only for firm matches. Expanded clones are given a class, and other clones once, few, many or no size at all.

clone size	D gene	V gene	J gene	CDR3 protein	CDR3 DNA
NA	TRBD1	TRBV5-4	TRBJ2-1	CASSTTLGQEQFF	TGTGCCAGCAGCACGACACTGGGACAGGAGCAGTTCTTC
NA	NA	TRBV5-5	TRBJ1-3	CASSNREYGNTIYF	TGTGCCAGCAGCAACAGGGAATATGGAAACACCATATATTTT
NA	NA	TRBV28	TRBJ2-2	CASSLRGRQPGELFF	TGTGCCAGCAGTTTGAGAGGACGACAGCCCGGGGAGCTGTTTTTT
few	NA	TRBV4-1	TRBJ2-1	CASSQVSRGHVPGNEQFF	TGCGCCAGCAGCCAAGTAAGTCGTGGACATGTACCTGGAAATGAGCAGTTCTTC
NA	TRBD1	TRBV7-2	TRBJ1-1	CASRGQLNTEAFF	TGTGCCAGCAGGGGACAGTTGAACACTGAAGCTTTCTTT
NA	NA	TRBV30	TRBJ1-2	CAWSVKSHHTGGYTF	TGTGCCTGGAGTGTAAAGTCCCATCATACGGGTGGCTACACCTTC
once	NA	TRBV2	TRBJ1-2	CASSASGPAGGYTF	TGTGCCAGCAGTGCCAGTGGGCCAGCGGGTGGCTACACCTTC
few	TRBD1	TRBV27	TRBJ1-2	CASREGDRGYDAGYTF	TGTGCCAGCAGGGAGGGAGACAGGGGGTATGATGCTGGCTACACCTTC
NA	NA	TRBV9	TRBJ2-5	CASSGGLRETQYF	TGTGCCAGCAGCGGGGGCCTCCGGGAGACCCAGTACTTC
NA	TRBD1	TRBV3-1/TRBV3-2	TRBJ1-3	CASSQTGGKGNTIYF	TGTGCCAGCAGCCAGACAGGGGGCAAAGGAAACACCATATATTTT
NA	TRBD2	TRBV3-1/TRBV3-2	TRBJ2-5	CASSLGSGGASETQYF	TGTGCCAGCAGCCTGGGAAGCGGGGGGGCCTCAGAGACCCAGTACTTC
NA	TRBD1	TRBV7-2	TRBJ1-4	CASSSTGTGGEKLFF	TGTGCCAGCAGCTCAACTGGGACAGGGGGGGAAAAACTGTTTTTT
NA	NA	TRBV28	TRBJ2-3	CASSLVGFDTQYF	TGTGCCAGCAGTTTGGTCGGGTTCGATACGCAGTATTTT
NA	NA	TRBV28	TRBJ2-7	CASSLLPRGEQYF	TGTGCCAGCAGTTTATTACCGCGGGGCGAGCAGTACTTC
NA	NA	TRBV4-1	TRBJ1-2	CASSQHGGYTF	TGCGCCAGCAGCCAGCACGGGGGCTACACCTTC
NA	NA	TRBV5-1	TRBJ2-3	CASSTLTGLGTDTQYF	TGCGCCAGCAGCACGCTTACAGGGTTAGGTACAGATACGCAGTATTTT
NA	TRBD2	TRBV29-1	TRBJ2-2	CSVEGTSGGPNTGELFF	TGCAGCGTTGAGGGGACTAGCGGGGGCCCGAACACCGGGGAGCTGTTTTTT
NA	NA	TRBV6-4	TRBJ1-1	CASSDGHEAFF	TGTGCCAGCAGTGACGGCCATGAAGCTTTCTTT
NA	NA	TRBV3-1/TRBV3-2	TRBJ1-1	CASSQPGGGTEAFF	TGTGCCAGCAGCCAACCGGGGGGAGGCACTGAAGCTTTCTTT
NA	TRBD1	TRBV3-1/TRBV3-2	TRBJ2-5	CASSPMGQLQETQYF	TGTGCCAGCAGCCCGATGGGACAGCTCCAAGAGACCCAGTACTTC
NA	TRBD1	TRBV2	TRBJ1-3	CASSVQGDGNTIYF	TGTGCCAGCAGCGTACAGGGGGACGGAAACACCATATATTTT
NA	TRBD1	TRBV6-5	TRBJ2-1	CASRDRGSYNEQFF	TGTGCCAGCAGAGACAGGGGATCCTACAATGAGCAGTTCTTC
NA	TRBD2	TRBV3-1/TRBV3-2	TRBJ2-1	CASSQTSDEQFF	TGTGCCAGCAGCCAGACTAGCGATGAGCAGTTCTTC
NA	NA	TRBV6-5	TRBJ1-5	CASSQEGYQPQHF	TGTGCCAGCTCCCAAGAGGGATATCAGCCCCAGCATTTT
NA	TRBD1	TRBV3-1/TRBV3-2	TRBJ1-4	CASSQRRGTGNEKLFF	TGTGCCAGCAGCCAGCGCCGTGGGACAGGGAATGAAAAACTGTTTTTT
NA	TRBD1	TRBV6-5	TRBJ1-2	CASSTRQGREYGYTF	TGTGCCAGCAGTACCAGACAGGGGAGGGAGTATGGCTACACCTTC
NA	NA	TRBV5-1	TRBJ1-2	CASSPGQYYGYTF	TGCGCCAGCAGCCCCGGACAGTACTATGGCTACACCTTC
few	TRBD1	TRBV29-1	TRBJ1-1	CSVGQALNTEAFF	TGCAGCGTGGGACAGGCTCTGAACACTGAAGCTTTCTTT
NA	NA	TRBV12-3/TRBV12-4	TRBJ1-2	CASTLRGNYGYTF	TGTGCCAGCACCCTAAGAGGGAACTATGGCTACACCTTC
NA	NA	TRBV5-1	TRBJ1-1	CASSLGGMNTEAFF	TGCGCCAGCAGCTTGGGAGGGATGAACACTGAAGCTTTCTTT
NA	NA	TRBV30	TRBJ1-2	CAWTRQGTYGYTF	TGTGCCTGGACTCGGCAGGGTACCTATGGCTACACCTTC
NA	TRBD1	TRBV7-2	TRBJ1-6	CASSQGQGYSPLHF	TGTGCCAGCAGCCAGGGACAGGGGTATTCACCCCTCCACTTT
once	NA	TRBV3-1/TRBV3-2	TRBJ1-6	CASSHPVEGAYYNSPLHF	TGTGCCAGCAGCCACCCGGTGGAGGGAGCTTACTATAATTCACCCCTCCACTTT
NA	NA	TRBV7-9	TRBJ1-4	CASSAQVTGEKLFF	TGTGCCAGCAGCGCACAGGTTACCGGTGAAAAACTGTTTTTT
NA	NA	TRBV18	TRBJ2-3	CASSPFSGDTQYF	TGTGCCAGCTCACCATTCAGCGGAGATACGCAGTATTTT
NA	TRBD1	TRBV6-5	TRBJ1-4	CASSSSGGYEKLFF	TGTGCCAGCAGTTCCTCAGGGGGCTATGAAAAACTGTTTTTT
few	NA	TRBV5-1	TRBJ2-7	CASSLEGYYEQYF	TGCGCCAGCAGCTTGGAGGGGTACTACGAGCAGTACTTC
NA	TRBD1	TRBV5-1	TRBJ1-1	CASSLGQGFTEAFF	TGCGCCAGCAGCTTGGGACAGGGATTCACTGAAGCTTTCTTT
NA	TRBD1	TRBV7-8	TRBJ2-7	CASSIPGQVRKNEQYF	TGTGCCAGCAGCATCCCGGGACAGGTCCGCAAAAACGAGCAGTACTTC
NA	NA	TRBV5-1	TRBJ2-5	CASSLLAETQYF	TGCGCCAGCAGCCTCTTAGCGGAGACCCAGTACTTC
NA	NA	TRBV28	TRBJ1-2	CASTAGQRDGYTF	TGTGCCAGCACCGCAGGACAGAGGGATGGCTACACCTTC
NA	TRBD1	TRBV5-6	TRBJ2-1	CASSSETGFYGNEQFF	TGTGCCAGCAGCTCCGAGACAGGGTTTTACGGCAATGAGCAGTTCTTC
NA	TRBD1	TRBV29-1	TRBJ2-7	CSVGRTGGTYEQYF	TGCAGCGTTGGAAGAACAGGGGGCACCTACGAGCAGTACTTC
once	TRBD1	TRBV5-4	TRBJ1-2	CASSRDRGAYGYTF	TGTGCCAGCAGCCGGGACAGGGGTGCCTATGGCTACACCTTC
NA	TRBD1	TRBV5-8	TRBJ1-4	CASSLKQGALNEKLFF	TGTGCCAGCAGCTTAAAACAGGGGGCTTTGAATGAAAAACTGTTTTTT
NA	NA	TRBV6-5	TRBJ1-3	CASSYVQGSGNTIYF	TGTGCCAGCAGTTACGTTCAGGGGTCTGGAAACACCATATATTTT
NA	NA	TRBV10-3	TRBJ1-1	CATRQAMNTEAFF	TGTGCCACTAGACAGGCGATGAACACTGAAGCTTTCTTT
once	NA	TRBV6-2/TRBV6-3	TRBJ2-1	CASSPAYNEQFF	TGTGCCAGCAGCCCCGCCTACAATGAGCAGTTCTTC